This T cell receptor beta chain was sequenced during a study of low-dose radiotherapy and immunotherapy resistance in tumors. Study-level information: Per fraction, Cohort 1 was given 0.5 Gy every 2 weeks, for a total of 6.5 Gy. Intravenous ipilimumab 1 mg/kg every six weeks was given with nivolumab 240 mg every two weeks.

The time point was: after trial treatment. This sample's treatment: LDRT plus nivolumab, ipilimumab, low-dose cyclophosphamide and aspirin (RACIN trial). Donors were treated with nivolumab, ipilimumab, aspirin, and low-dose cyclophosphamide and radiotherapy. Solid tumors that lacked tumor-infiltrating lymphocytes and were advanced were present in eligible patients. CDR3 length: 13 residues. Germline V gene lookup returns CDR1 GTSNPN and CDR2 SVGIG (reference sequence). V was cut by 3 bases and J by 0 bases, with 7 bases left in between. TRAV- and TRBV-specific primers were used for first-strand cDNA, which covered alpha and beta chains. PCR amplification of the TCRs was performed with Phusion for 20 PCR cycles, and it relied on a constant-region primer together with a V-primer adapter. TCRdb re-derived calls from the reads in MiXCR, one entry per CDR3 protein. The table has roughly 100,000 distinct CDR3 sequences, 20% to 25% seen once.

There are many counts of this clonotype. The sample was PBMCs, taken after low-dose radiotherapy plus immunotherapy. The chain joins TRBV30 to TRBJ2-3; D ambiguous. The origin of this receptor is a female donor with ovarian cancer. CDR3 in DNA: TGTGCCTGGAGAACTGGAAGCACAGATACGCAGTATTTT. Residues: CAWRTGSTDTQYF.